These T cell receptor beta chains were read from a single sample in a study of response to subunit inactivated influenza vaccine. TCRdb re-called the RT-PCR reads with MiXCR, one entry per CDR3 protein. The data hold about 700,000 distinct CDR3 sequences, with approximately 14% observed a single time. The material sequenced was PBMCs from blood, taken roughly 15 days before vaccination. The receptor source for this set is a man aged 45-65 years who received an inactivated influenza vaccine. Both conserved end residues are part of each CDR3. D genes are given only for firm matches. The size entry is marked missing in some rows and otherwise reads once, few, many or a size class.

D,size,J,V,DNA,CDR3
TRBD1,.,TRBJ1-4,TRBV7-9,TGTGCCAGCAGCCTCAACAGGGGCGGTAATGAAAAACTGTTTTTT,CASSLNRGGNEKLFF
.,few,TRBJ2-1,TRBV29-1,TGCAGCGTTGATGAGGAGGGCTACAATGAGCAGTTCTTC,CSVDEEGYNEQFF
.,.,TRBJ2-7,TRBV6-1,TGTGCCAGCAGTGAATCGTGGCTCTCCTACGAGCAGTACTTC,CASSESWLSYEQYF
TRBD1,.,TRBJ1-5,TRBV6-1,TGTGCCAGCAGTACGAGTGGACAGGGCCCTCGTAGCAATCAGCCCCAGCATTTT,CASSTSGQGPRSNQPQHF
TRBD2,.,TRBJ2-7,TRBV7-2,TGTGCCAGCAGCTTAAGACTAGCTCGTGAGCAGTACTTC,CASSLRLAREQYF
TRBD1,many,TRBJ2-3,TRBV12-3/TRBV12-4,TGTGCCAGCAGTCCCGGAGACAGGGTCTGGACAGATACGCAGTATTTT,CASSPGDRVWTDTQYF
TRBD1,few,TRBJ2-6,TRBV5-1,TGCGCCAGCAGCTGGGAGACAGGGGTCTACTCTGGGGCCAACGTCCTGACTTTC,CASSWETGVYSGANVLTF
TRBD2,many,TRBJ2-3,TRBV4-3,TGCGCCAGCAGCCGAGGAGGGACTAGCGTTCCTAGCACAGATACGCAGTATTTT,CASSRGGTSVPSTDTQYF
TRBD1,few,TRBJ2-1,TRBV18,TGTGCCAGCTCACCTGCCAGGGGGCGCATGAATGAGCAGTTCTTC,CASSPARGRMNEQFF
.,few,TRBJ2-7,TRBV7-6,TGTGCCAGCAGCTTACGGGGCAGGCTTTCGGACGAGCAGTACTTC,CASSLRGRLSDEQYF
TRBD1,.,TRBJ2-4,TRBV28,TGTGCCAGCAGTACAACCGGGACAGGGTTTACCGTCAAAAACATTCAGTACTTC,CASSTTGTGFTVKNIQYF
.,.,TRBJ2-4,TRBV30,TGTGCCTGGACACTAGACCCTAACATTCAGTACTTC,CAWTLDPNIQYF
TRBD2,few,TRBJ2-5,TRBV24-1,TGTGCCACCAGTGATTTTTCTAGCGGGCAAGAGACCCAGTACTTC,CATSDFSSGQETQYF
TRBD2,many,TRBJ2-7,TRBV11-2,TGTGCCAGCAGTCCGACTAGCGGGGGGTCCTACGAGCAGTACTTC,CASSPTSGGSYEQYF
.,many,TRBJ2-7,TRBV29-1,TGCAGCGTTGGTCCGATTGCGGGCAGGGATCCCTACGAGCAGTACTTC,CSVGPIAGRDPYEQYF
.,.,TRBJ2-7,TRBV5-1,TGCGCCAGCAGCTTGTTACATTACTCCTACGAGCAGTACTTC,CASSLLHYSYEQYF
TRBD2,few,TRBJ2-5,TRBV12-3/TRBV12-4,TGTGCCAGCAGTTTGAGCGGGACGTCCCAAGAGACCCAGTACTTC,CASSLSGTSQETQYF
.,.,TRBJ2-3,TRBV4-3,TGCGCCAGCAGCCAAGCAGCAGGGGGCACAGATACGCAGTATTTT,CASSQAAGGTDTQYF
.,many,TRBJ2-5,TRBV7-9,TGTGCCAGCAGCCAACTACAAGAGACCCAGTACTTC,CASSQLQETQYF
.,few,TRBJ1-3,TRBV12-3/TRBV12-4,TGTGCCAGCAGCGCAGGGGACACCATATATTTT,CASSAGDTIYF
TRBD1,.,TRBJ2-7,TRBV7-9,TGTGCCAGCAGCCAAAAGACAGGGAGAGCCTACGAGCAGTACTTC,CASSQKTGRAYEQYF
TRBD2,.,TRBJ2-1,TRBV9,TGTGCCAGCAGCGTAGGCGGGAGTCTAGCGGCCTACAATGAGCAGTTCTTC,CASSVGGSLAAYNEQFF
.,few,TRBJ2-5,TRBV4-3,TGCGCCAGCAGCCAAGATGGTGGCCGAGGGACCCAGTACTTC,CASSQDGGRGTQYF
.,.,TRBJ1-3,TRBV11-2,TGTGCCAGCAGCCTAGCGGAGAACTCTGGAAACACCATATATTTT,CASSLAENSGNTIYF
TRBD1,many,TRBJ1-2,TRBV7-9,TGTGCCAGCAGCTCCCGGGACAGGGTAGTCTATGGCTACACCTTC,CASSSRDRVVYGYTF
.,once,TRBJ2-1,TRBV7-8,TGTGCCAGCAGCTCATATGGTAGCCCCACCAATGAGCAGTTCTTC,CASSSYGSPTNEQFF
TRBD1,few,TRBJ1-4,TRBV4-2,TGTGCCAGCAGTGGGGCCGGGACAGGGAATGAAAAACTGTTTTTT,CASSGAGTGNEKLFF
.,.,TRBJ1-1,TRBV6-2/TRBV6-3,TGTGCCAGCACCTTACTACAGCAACATGAAGCTTTCTTT,CASTLLQQHEAFF
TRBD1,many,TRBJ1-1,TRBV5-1,TGCGCCAGCAGCCCACCCAGACAGGGCGTTCAGACTGAAGCTTTCTTT,CASSPPRQGVQTEAFF
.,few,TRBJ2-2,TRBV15,TGTGCCACCAGCAGAGGGGGGCTTGGCGGGGAGCTGTTTTTT,CATSRGGLGGELFF
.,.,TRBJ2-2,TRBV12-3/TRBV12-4,TGTGCCAGCACCTCGACTCCCTGGGTTCCCGGGGAGCTGTTTTTT,CASTSTPWVPGELFF
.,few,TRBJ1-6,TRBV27,TGTGCCAGCAGTTTATTAGATCCGGGGGCGTCTAATTCACCCCTCCACTTT,CASSLLDPGASNSPLHF
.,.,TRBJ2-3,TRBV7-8,TGTGCCAGCAGCTTAGTGGTAGAGACAGATACGCAGTATTTT,CASSLVVETDTQYF
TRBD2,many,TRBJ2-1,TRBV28,TGTGCCAGCAGTTTATCGGGGTGGGGCGGGAGTTCCTACAATGAGCAGTTCTTC,CASSLSGWGGSSYNEQFF
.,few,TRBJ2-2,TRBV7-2,TGTGCCAGCAGCTTATCCCCGGCAACTTCGAACACCGGGGAGCTGTTTTTT,CASSLSPATSNTGELFF
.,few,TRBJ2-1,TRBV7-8,TGTGCCAGCAGCTTTAACCGGGACCTCTACAATGAGCAGTTCTTC,CASSFNRDLYNEQFF
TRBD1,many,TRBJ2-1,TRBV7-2,TGTGCCAGCAGCCCCAAGGACAGGCGGAATGAGCAGTTCTTC,CASSPKDRRNEQFF
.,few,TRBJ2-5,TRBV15,TGTGCCACCAGCAGAGCGCCTAGCGAGCAAGAGACCCAGTACTTC,CATSRAPSEQETQYF
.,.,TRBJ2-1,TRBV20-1,TGCAGTGCCCCGACCGGGACTCCGGACAATGAGCAGTTCTTC,CSAPTGTPDNEQFF
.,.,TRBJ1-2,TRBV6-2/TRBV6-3,TGTGCCAGCAGTCCTTCAGGGAATAGTGGCTACACCTTC,CASSPSGNSGYTF
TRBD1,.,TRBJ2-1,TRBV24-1,TGTGCCACCAAAAGTCAGGGGGCGGGGGAGCAGTTCTTC,CATKSQGAGEQFF
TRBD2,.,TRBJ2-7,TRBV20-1,TGCAGTGCTAGTCTGTCTAGCGGGAGGTACGAGCAGTACTTC,CSASLSSGRYEQYF
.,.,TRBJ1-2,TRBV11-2,TGTGCCAGCAGCTTATTCGGGCAGTATGGCTACACCTTC,CASSLFGQYGYTF
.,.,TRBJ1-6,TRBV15,TGTGCCACCACCGGGGACGGGTCCTATAATTCACCCCTCCACTTT,CATTGDGSYNSPLHF
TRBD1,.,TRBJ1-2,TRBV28,TGTGCCAGCAGTTTCACAGGGGAATATGGCTACACCTTC,CASSFTGEYGYTF
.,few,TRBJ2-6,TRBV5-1,TGCGCCAGCAGCTTGGCGACGGGGGCTACCGGCTCTGGGGCCAACGTCCTGACTTTC,CASSLATGATGSGANVLTF
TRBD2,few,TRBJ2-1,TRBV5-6,TGTGCCAGCAGCACAATAGCGGGAGGCGGGCGGTTCTTC,CASSTIAGGGRFF
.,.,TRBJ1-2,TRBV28,TGTGCCAGCACCCCCGGGGGGCAAGCACCCGGCTACACCTTC,CASTPGGQAPGYTF
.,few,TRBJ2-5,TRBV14,TGTGCCAGCAGCCAAGGGACCTACACCGGCGGGGAGACCCAGTACTTC,CASSQGTYTGGETQYF